A single sample is the source of the 9 T cell receptor beta chains below, sequenced in a study of blood T cell repertoires in COVID-19. Produced via immunoSEQ multiplex PCR; TCRdb's table is partial and in-frame only. The sample holds 140,000 to 150,000 clones, about four fifths seen once. Sequenced material: peripheral blood. The receptors were gathered from a man between 65 and 85 years old who had recovered from COVID-19.

V gene TRBV6-1 combines with J gene TRBJ2-5; D is unresolved. V shed 1 base and J shed 6 bases, with 12 bases lying between them. CDR3 length: 14 residues. Looked up from germline, CDR1 is MNHNS and CDR2 is SASEGT. CDR3: CASSEDARIKTQYF. CDR3 coding DNA: TGTGCCAGCAGTGAAGATGCCAGGATAAAGACCCAGTACTTC.

The chain carries TRBV7-2 and TRBJ2-1; 7 positions agree with TRBD2. Germline CDR1 and CDR2: SGHTA and FQGNSA. The V gene end was trimmed by 3 bases and the J gene end by 8 bases; junction bases not matched to a gene: 10. The CDR3 sequence is 15 residues long. CDR3 nucleotide sequence: TGTGCCAGCAGCTTGGGGCGGGAGAGTAGCCATGAGCAGTTCTTC. Its translation: CASSLGRESSHEQFF.

The chain links TRBV12-5 to TRBJ2-2, with D tentatively TRBD1 (6 bases). V was shortened by 4 bases and J by 4 bases, with 16 bases between the two germline ends. CDR1 and CDR2 from the germline V gene are LGHNT and FRNRAP. The CDR3 extends over 16 amino acids. The CDR3 here is CASGSNRVVGTGELFF. The CDR3 nucleotides are TGTGCTAGTGGTTCCAACAGGGTGGTGGGCACCGGGGAGCTGTTTTTT.

The chain joins TRBV28 to TRBJ1-5, with D perhaps TRBD1 (5 bases). V dropped 5 bases and J dropped 1 base, with 18 bases sitting between them. CDR3 length: 17 amino acids. Germline V gene data show CDR1 as MDHEN and CDR2 as SYDVKM. CDR3 region: CASSPTPAKGSNQPQHF. DNA of the CDR3: TGTGCCAGCAGTCCAACCCCGGCAAAGGGGAGCAATCAGCCCCAGCATTTT.

Only one count was recorded for this clone. This rearrangement joins TRBV18 to TRBJ1-5, with a possible D match to TRBD1 (6 bases). With 3 bases removed from V and 6 bases from J, the gap between germline ends came to 12 bases. The length of the CDR3 is 14 residues. Germline V CDR1 and CDR2: KGHSH, LQKENI. The CDR3 DNA is TGTGCCAGCTCACCTCTACAGGGTCGTCAGCCCCAGCATTTT. This encodes CASSPLQGRQPQHF.

The genes are TRBV5-1 and TRBJ2-3; 14 bases are a match to TRBD2. V shed 4 bases and J 10 bases; nucleotides not matched to a gene: 5. Germline V CDR1 and CDR2: SGHRS, YFSETQ. The CDR3 length is 14 residues. DNA of the CDR3: TGCGCCAGCAGCCCGGGACTAGCGGGGGAGTCGCAGTATTTT. Its translation: CASSPGLAGESQYF.

In its sample, this clone was seen once. The chain carries TRBV6-5 and TRBJ2-1, with D possibly being TRBD1 (5 bases). Germline V gene data show CDR1 as MNHEY and CDR2 as SVGAGI. V was clipped by 6 bases and J by 0 bases, with 9 bases between them. The CDR3 runs 14 residues. The CDR3: CASRKQGSYNEQFF. The CDR3 nucleotides are TGTGCCAGCAGGAAGCAGGGCTCCTACAATGAGCAGTTCTTC.

For this clone: One junction end disagrees with the germline gene, perhaps due to a read error. The chain links TRBV29-1 to TRBJ2-1; D is uncertain. The CDR3 is 10 residues long. The germline V gene encodes CDR1 SQVTM and CDR2 ANQGSEA. For the CDR3, the DNA is TGCACCGTTTCTCAGAATGAGCAGTTCTTC. Translation: CTVSQNEQFF.

The rearrangement joins TRBV12-5 to TRBJ2-2; 7 nucleotides match TRBD1. J lost 4 bases, V lost 0 bases, and 5 bases had no gene match. The CDR3 runs to 16 residues. Germline values: CDR1 LGHNT, CDR2 FRNRAP. CDR3 in DNA: TGTGCTAGTGGTTTGGTCGCAGGGGGAAGCACCGGGGAGCTGTTTTTT. Protein sequence: CASGLVAGGSTGELFF.